The next 25 T cell receptor beta chains were all read from a single sample in a study of blood T cell repertoires in COVID-19. This table comes from immunoSEQ multiplex PCR, and its TCRdb copy is limited to in-frame clones, with some not included. The sample contains about 200,000 clones, around three quarters of which appear only once. The source material was peripheral blood. These receptors were taken from a woman aged 65 to 85 with acute or convalescent COVID-19.

Written as DNA, the CDR3 is TGTGCCAGCAGTCCCGCGGAGGATAACATTCAGTACTTC. Its translation is CASSPAEDNIQYF. The chain has TRBV27 and TRBJ2-4, with a weak D call TRBD2 (5 bases). This CDR3 has 13 amino acids. The germline V gene has CDR1 MNHEY and CDR2 SMNVEV (reference sequence). V lost 5 bases and J lost 7, with 12 bases in between.

The V call is TRBV19, the J call TRBJ2-7; tentatively, D is TRBD2 (7 bases). The germline V gene has CDR1 LNHDA and CDR2 SQIVND (reference sequence). The CDR3 covers 18 residues. The germline V and J ends were trimmed by 5 bases and 2 bases, with 25 bases remaining between them. The CDR3 loop is CASSHGRGFGSTPYEQYF. The CDR3 DNA reads as TGTGCCAGTAGTCATGGGAGGGGGTTCGGATCAACCCCCTACGAGCAGTACTTC.

This clone showed up just once. J is TRBJ1-1 and V is TRBV7-8, with D possibly matching TRBD1 (5 bases). The CDR3 has 14 amino acids. CDR1 SGHVS and CDR2 FQNEAQ come from the germline V gene. V was clipped by 5 bases and J by 3 bases, with 13 bases between them. The CDR3 DNA is TGTGCCAGCAGCCTCTCCCGGGGGTACACTGAAGCTTTCTTT. The encoded protein is CASSLSRGYTEAFF. Filled out from reference TRBV7-8 and TRBJ1-1, the complete variable domain reads GAGVSQSPRYKVAKRGQDVALRCDPISGHVSLFWYQQALGQGPEFLTYFQNEAQLDKSGLPSDRFFAERPEGSVSTLKIQRTQQEDSAVYLCASSLSRGYTEAFFGQGTRLTVV.

The rearrangement links TRBV9 to TRBJ2-3; TRBD2 matches at 9 bases. The junction had 11 bases not matched to a gene; V was cut back by 0 bases and J by 0 bases. Per germline, CDR1 SGDLS and CDR2 YYNGEE. The CDR3 totals 19 residues. CDR3 protein: CASSVEGGSSGTSTDTQYF. Written as DNA, the CDR3 is TGTGCCAGCAGCGTAGAAGGAGGTTCTAGCGGGACGAGCACAGATACGCAGTATTTT.

This chain's CDR3 is CATSAPGQGSHEQYF. The CDR3 bases are TGTGCCACCAGTGCCCCGGGACAGGGGTCCCACGAGCAGTACTTC. The rearrangement links TRBV24-1 to TRBJ2-7, with 10 bases matching TRBD1. Unmatched junction bases numbered 8, after V lost 5 bases and J lost 5 bases. The CDR3 is 15 residues long. Per the germline V gene, CDR1 is KGHDR and CDR2 is SFDVKD.

The V and J genes are TRBV30 and TRBJ1-2; D may be TRBD1 (5 bases). V was cut by 1 base and J by 3 bases, with 12 bases left in between. The CDR3 extends over 14 amino acids. Germline lookup yields CDR1 GTSNPN and CDR2 SVGIG (reference sequence). CDR3 in amino acids: CAWSARVSDYGYTF. The CDR3 DNA reads TGTGCCTGGAGTGCCAGGGTGAGTGACTATGGCTACACCTTC.

This clone was observed once. The rearrangement joins TRBV7-6 to TRBJ1-1, with D hard to call. Germline V gene lookup returns CDR1 SGHVS and CDR2 FNYEAQ. V was cut by 5 bases and J by 2 bases, with 15 bases left in between. The CDR3 runs to 15 residues. CDR3 protein: CASSPSSLGNTEAFF. The CDR3 region has the DNA TGTGCCAGCAGCCCCTCCTCTTTGGGCAACACTGAAGCTTTCTTT.

The rearrangement links TRBV12-5 to TRBJ2-5; 7 bases are shared with TRBD2. CDR3 length: 16 residues. Trimming took 1 base from V and 2 from J; bases not matched to a gene: 7. Germline CDR1 reads LGHNT; CDR2 reads FRNRAP. The DNA for the CDR3 is TGTGCTAGTGGTTTGGGGGTGACTAGCCGACAAGAGACCCAGTACTTC. As protein: CASGLGVTSRQETQYF.

The J gene is TRBJ2-3, the V gene TRBV4-1; the D gene is possibly TRBD2 (6 bases). The CDR3 has 14 amino acids. Trimming took off 1 base at V and 6 bases at J, with 11 bases between the two ends. The V gene's germline CDR1 is MGHRA and CDR2 YSYEKL. The CDR3 protein is CASSQASSADTQYF. The CDR3 DNA reads TGCGCCAGCAGCCAAGCGTCTAGCGCGGATACGCAGTATTTT.

The rearrangement uses TRBV5-1 and TRBJ2-7; tentatively, D is TRBD2 (6 bases). CDR1 is SGHRS and CDR2 is YFSETQ in the germline V gene. The CDR3 contains 13 residues. V was cut by 0 bases and J by 5 bases, with 9 bases left in between. The CDR3 nucleotides read TGCGCCAGCAGCTTGGCTGGGGAGGACGAGCAGTACTTC. This sequence encodes CASSLAGEDEQYF.

The CDR3 coding sequence is TGCGCCAGCAGCGCCTCCAGGGGGCCCACTGAAGCTTTCTTT. It encodes CASSASRGPTEAFF. The V gene is TRBV5-1, the J gene TRBJ1-1; 8 nucleotides agree with TRBD1. Trimming removed 4 bases from V and 4 bases from J; junction bases left unmatched: 6. Per germline, CDR1 SGHRS and CDR2 YFSETQ. The CDR3 contains 14 residues. Supplemented by reference TRBV5-1 and TRBJ1-1, the full variable domain reads KAGVTQTPRYLIKTRGQQVTLSCSPISGHRSVSWYQQTPGQGLQFLFEYFSETQRNKGNFPGRFSGRQFSNSRSEMNVSTLELGDSALYLCASSASRGPTEAFFGQGTRLTVV.

This chain joins TRBV7-9 and TRBJ2-3, with 14 bases aligning to TRBD2. The CDR3 has 19 residues. The trim removed 4 bases at V and 3 bases at J, leaving 12 bases unmatched. Per germline, CDR1 SEHNR and CDR2 FQNEAQ (reference sequence). CDR3 sequence (DNA): TGTGCCAGCAGCTATATGAAGGGACTAGCGGGAGCTCTGACAGATACGCAGTATTTT. As protein: CASSYMKGLAGALTDTQYF.

V usage is TRBV5-1 and J usage is TRBJ1-1; a weak D match, TRBD1 (6 bases). There are 16 residues in the CDR3. CDR1 SGHRS and CDR2 YFSETQ come from the germline V gene. Trimming removed 0 bases from V and 4 bases from J, with 16 bases in between. CDR3 DNA sequence: TGCGCCAGCAGCTTGGGTAGACAGGCGAGAGGCACTGAAGCTTTCTTT. It translates to CASSLGRQARGTEAFF.

In regard to this clone: Other DNA sequences in this specimen translate into the identical CDR3. This chain joins TRBV5-1 and TRBJ2-1; 9 positions match TRBD2. The CDR3 has 15 amino acids. The trim removed 0 bases at V and 4 bases at J, leaving 2 bases unmatched. Looked up from germline, CDR1 is SGHRS and CDR2 is YFSETQ. CDR3 residues: CASSLDLAGYNEQFF. The CDR3 DNA follows: TGCGCCAGCAGCTTGGATCTAGCGGGGTACAATGAGCAGTTCTTC.

The rearrangement links TRBV7-2 to TRBJ1-2; D gene uncertain. The V gene lost 1 base and the J gene lost 3 bases, with 6 bases spanning the gap. Germline V gene lookup returns CDR1 SGHTA and CDR2 FQGNSA. The CDR3 consists of 13 residues. Here the CDR3 reads CASSLGQDYGYTF. DNA of the CDR3: TGTGCCAGCAGCTTAGGGCAGGACTATGGCTACACCTTC.

The V call is TRBV21-1, the J call TRBJ2-5; no check of the table's D call, TRBD2, against the DNA was made. TRBV21-1 is a pseudogene locus. CDR3 length: 16 amino acids. CDR3 sequence (DNA): TGTGCCAGCAGCAATTCAATTGACGGGTACCAAGAGACCCAGTACTTC. Residues: CASSNSIDGYQETQYF.

The V gene is TRBV10-3, the J gene TRBJ2-3; 10 positions agree with TRBD2. The V segment lost 4 bases and the J segment 3 bases; nucleotides outside the gene matches: 4. The germline V gene encodes CDR1 ENHRY and CDR2 SYGVKD. The CDR3 loop spans 15 amino acids. Here the CDR3 DNA reads TGTGCCATCAGTGGAGCGGGAGGGTTAACAGATACGCAGTATTTT. This translates into CAISGAGGLTDTQYF.

This chain uses TRBV19 with TRBJ2-3; TRBD2 might be the D (6 bases). The ends were cut back, 5 bases at V and 1 base at J, with 10 bases in the middle. Germline CDR1 reads LNHDA; CDR2 reads SQIVND (reference sequence). The CDR3 consists of 14 residues. The CDR3 DNA reads as TGTGCCAGTAGTTTAACGGGAGGCACAGATACGCAGTATTTT. The encoded protein is CASSLTGGTDTQYF.

For this clone: The sample holds other DNA sequences that translate to the same CDR3. This chain connects TRBV5-1 to TRBJ1-3; D perhaps matches TRBD1 (5 bases). This CDR3 is 14 amino acids long. Germline CDR1 and CDR2: SGHRS and YFSETQ. The ends were cut back, 5 bases at V and 4 bases at J, with 13 bases in the middle. The CDR3 sequence: CASSSGGSGNTIYF. CDR3 sequence (DNA): TGCGCCAGCAGTTCGGGGGGATCCGGAAACACCATATATTTT.

The chain joins TRBV7-8 to TRBJ2-1, with 8 bases matching TRBD1. Germline lookup yields CDR1 SGHVS and CDR2 FQNEAQ. The CDR3 has 13 residues. With 5 bases clipped from V and 9 bases from J, the junction kept 6 bases outside the gene matches. The DNA for the CDR3 is TGTGCCAGCAGCCTGGACAGGGCGGCTGAGCAGTTCTTC. Amino acids: CASSLDRAAEQFF. Full variable domain (rest looked up from reference TRBV7-8 and TRBJ2-1): GAGVSQSPRYKVAKRGQDVALRCDPISGHVSLFWYQQALGQGPEFLTYFQNEAQLDKSGLPSDRFFAERPEGSVSTLKIQRTQQEDSAVYLCASSLDRAAEQFFGPGTRLTVL.

V gene TRBV27 combines with J gene TRBJ2-7; D perhaps matches TRBD1 (6 bases). CDR1 and CDR2 (germline): MNHEY, SMNVEV (reference sequence). V gave up 4 bases and J gave up 3 bases, with 16 bases separating them. The CDR3 contains 15 residues. CDR3 sequence (DNA): TGTGCCAGCAGTTGGGGGCCCGGCGGTGGCTACGAGCAGTACTTC. Its translation: CASSWGPGGGYEQYF.

The rearrangement links TRBV5-1 to TRBJ2-7; 8 nucleotides match TRBD2. CDR3 length: 16 amino acids. Germline values: CDR1 SGHRS, CDR2 YFSETQ. V lost 3 bases and J lost 9; bases outside the gene matches: 17. The CDR3 DNA follows: TGCGCCAGCAGCTCGATCCACAGAGTAGCGGGAAGTGGGCAGTACTTC. Translating it yields CASSSIHRVAGSGQYF.

V is TRBV4-2 and J is TRBJ2-7, with a weak D call TRBD1 (8 bases). The CDR3 is made up of 17 amino acids. Germline CDR1 LGHNA, CDR2 YNFKEQ. Trimming cost V 1 base and J 2 bases, with 18 bases left between them. The CDR3 DNA reads TGTGCCAGCAGCCAAGGGGAGGGGACAGGCTCAGCCTACGAGCAGTACTTC. Translating gives CASSQGEGTGSAYEQYF.

The rearrangement links TRBV2 to TRBJ1-5, with 7 bases that match TRBD1. The CDR3 length is 14 residues. Germline V lookup: CDR1 SNHLY, CDR2 FYNNEI. Trimming at V came to 5 bases and at J to 4 bases, leaving 5 bases not matched to a gene. CDR3 in DNA: TGTGCCAGCAGTCGGGACAGCGCTAATCAGCCCCAGCATTTT. Translation: CASSRDSANQPQHF.

The chain combines TRBV7-2 with TRBJ2-3; D perhaps matches TRBD2 (6 bases). In germline, CDR1 is SGHTA, CDR2 FQGNSA. The CDR3 is made up of 13 amino acids. Deletions cut 5 bases from V and 4 bases from J, with 10 bases between. CDR3 bases: TGTGCCAGCAGCGCCGAGCGGGCAGATACGCAGTATTTT. Amino acid sequence: CASSAERADTQYF.